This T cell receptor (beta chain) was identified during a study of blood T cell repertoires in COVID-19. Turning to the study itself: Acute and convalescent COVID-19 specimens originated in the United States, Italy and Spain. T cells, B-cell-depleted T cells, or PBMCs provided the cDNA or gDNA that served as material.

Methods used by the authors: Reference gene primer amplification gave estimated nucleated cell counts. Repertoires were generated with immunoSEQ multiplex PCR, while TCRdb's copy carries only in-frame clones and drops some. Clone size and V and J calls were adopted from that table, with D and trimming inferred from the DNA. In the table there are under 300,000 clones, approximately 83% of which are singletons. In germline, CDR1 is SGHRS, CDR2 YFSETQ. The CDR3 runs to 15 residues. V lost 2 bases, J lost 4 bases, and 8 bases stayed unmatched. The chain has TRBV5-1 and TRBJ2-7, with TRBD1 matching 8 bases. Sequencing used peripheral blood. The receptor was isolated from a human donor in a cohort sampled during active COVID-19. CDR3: CASSLGAGGKYEQYF. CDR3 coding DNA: TGCGCCAGCAGCTTAGGTGCAGGGGGCAAGTACGAGCAGTACTTC.